The next 6 T cell receptor beta chains were all read from a single sample in a study of T cells of healthy individuals (dated by TCRdb to 2017 to 2018). Libraries were built with 5' RACE. The sequencing machine was an Illumina MiSeq. In TCRdb, the public reads were trimmed at Q25 with fastp and aligned with MiXCR, with productive beta chains retained. Identical CDR3 proteins give one entry, which carries the most common genes and DNA. The table for this sample lists about 96,000 distinct CDR3 sequences; around 17% of them were counted only once. The ten top clones hold more than 5.5% of the sample. The receptors stem from a human donor in good health.

As regards this clonotype: At one end, the junction sequence differs from germline, possibly due to a read error. The chain uses TRBV7-7 and TRBJ2-2, with D maybe TRBD1 (5 bases). Germline CDR1 reads SSHAT; CDR2 reads FNYEAQ (reference sequence). The CDR3 has 14 amino acids. CDR3: CASSLGQNTGELFF. Written as DNA, the CDR3 is TGTGCTAGCAGCTTAGGACAGAACACCGGGGAGCTGTTTTTT.

This chain uses TRBV21-1 with TRBJ2-7; TRBD2, the table's D call, lacks a check against the DNA. TRBV21-1 is a recognized pseudogene. CDR3 length: 16 residues. Here the CDR3 reads CASSKRGLPVGKEQYF. The CDR3 bases are TGTGCCAGCAGCAAACGCGGACTACCCGTTGGGAAGGAGCAGTACTTC.

This clonotype was seen many times. The gene calls are TRBV5-1 and TRBJ2-1; D might be TRBD2 (6 bases). The germline CDR1 and CDR2 sequences are SGHRS and YFSETQ. The CDR3 is made up of 15 amino acids. Trimming pared 3 bases from V and 4 bases from J, leaving 14 bases between. The CDR3 loop is CASSSTSGGYNEQFF. CDR3 bases: TGCGCCAGCAGCTCAACCTCTGGGGGGTACAATGAGCAGTTCTTC.

About this clonotype: With a much larger clone just one base away, this may be a read error. The rearrangement links TRBV4-3 to TRBJ1-1; D remains unclear. The CDR3 spans 14 residues. The V gene's germline CDR1 is LGHNA and CDR2 YSLEER. The CDR3 DNA reads TGCACCAGCAGCCAAGATCAGGCGAACACTGAAGCTTTCTTT. Translating it yields CTSSQDQANTEAFF.

This clonotype was counted ten times or more. The V call is TRBV9, the J call TRBJ1-1; no clear D gene. The V end lost 0 bases, the J end lost 4 bases, and 7 bases lay between the germline ends. The CDR3 covers 13 residues. Germline assignment: CDR1 SGDLS and CDR2 YYNGEE. The DNA for the CDR3 is TGTGCCAGCAGCGTAGAGAGCACCACTGAAGCTTTCTTT. Its translation: CASSVESTTEAFF.

In this sample, this clonotype turned up many times. The chain has TRBV4-1 and TRBJ2-3; weak D call: TRBD2 (7 bases). Germline V CDR1 and CDR2: MGHRA, YSYEKL. V lost 0 bases and J lost 0, with 13 bases in between. The CDR3 has 17 amino acids. CDR3 region: CASSQDRAGASTDTQYF. The CDR3 nucleotides are TGCGCCAGCAGCCAAGATAGGGCGGGGGCCAGCACAGATACGCAGTATTTT.